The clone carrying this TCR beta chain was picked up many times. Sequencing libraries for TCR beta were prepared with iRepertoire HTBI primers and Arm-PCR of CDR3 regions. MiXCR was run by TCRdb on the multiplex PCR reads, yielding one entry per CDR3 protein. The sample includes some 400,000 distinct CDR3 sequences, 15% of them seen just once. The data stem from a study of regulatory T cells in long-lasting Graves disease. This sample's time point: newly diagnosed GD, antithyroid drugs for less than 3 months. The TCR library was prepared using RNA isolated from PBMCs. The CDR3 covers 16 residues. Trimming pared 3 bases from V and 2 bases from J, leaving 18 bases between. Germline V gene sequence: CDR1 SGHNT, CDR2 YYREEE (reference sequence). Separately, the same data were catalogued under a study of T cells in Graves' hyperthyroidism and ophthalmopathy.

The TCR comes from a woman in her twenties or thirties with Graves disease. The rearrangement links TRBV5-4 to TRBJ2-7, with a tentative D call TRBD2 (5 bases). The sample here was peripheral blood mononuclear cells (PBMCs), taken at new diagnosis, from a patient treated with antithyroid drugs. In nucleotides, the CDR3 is TGTGCCAGCAGCTCTGGTGGCGGACTCGACCCCTACGAGCAGTACTTC. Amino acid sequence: CASSSGGGLDPYEQYF.